This TCR beta chain emerged from a study of post-analysis software for immune sequencing data. Overall study: Relapsing-remitting, secondary progressive and progressive-relapsing multiple sclerosis were all included among the disease courses. The study's findings and limits: Strong co-clustering by F measure was evident for samples that had been prepared in the same batch. With TRBV5-6, TRBV5-1 and TRBV20-1 included, five TRBV segments were more frequent in patients than in controls. Significantly lower normalized Chao1 diversity was found in patients with multiple sclerosis relative to controls.

cDNA libraries of TCR beta carried unique molecular identifiers. TCRdb called the PCR reads again in MiXCR, with one record for every CDR3 protein. The repertoire holds about 460,000 distinct CDR3 sequences, with roughly 45% as singletons. This CDR3 is 15 amino acids long. CDR1 SGHRS and CDR2 YFSETQ come from the germline V gene. The V gene end was trimmed by 4 bases and the J gene end by 4 bases; junction bases not matched to a gene: 8. Worth noting for this clonotype: Its antigen is not known.

The V gene is TRBV5-1, the J gene TRBJ2-1; 7 bases are shared with TRBD1. The source of this sequence is a girl aged 5-17 years with multiple sclerosis. The sequenced sample was blood. The CDR3 DNA sequence: TGCGCCAGCAGCCTCTACACGACAGGGTACAATGAGCAGTTCTTC. It is translated as CASSLYTTGYNEQFF.